Presented here are 10 T cell receptor beta chains from one specimen sequenced in a study of cytomegalovirus exposure and HLA in healthy donors. PCR amplification relied on 60 Vbeta primers (plus 13 Jbeta primers). Generated by immunoSEQ multiplex PCR, the TCRdb table keeps only in-frame clones and is missing some. The sample carries about 91,000 clones, around 60% recorded once. Source material: PBMCs. Receptors originate from a human donor in good health.

This clone was detected a few times. J is TRBJ1-5 and V is TRBV7-2; unclear D gene. The CDR3 is made up of 15 amino acids. V dropped 2 bases and J dropped 1 base, with 9 bases sitting between them. The germline V gene has CDR1 SGHTA and CDR2 FQGNSA. The CDR3 DNA sequence: TGTGCCAGCAGCTTAATGGGAGGGAGCAATCAGCCCCAGCATTTT. It is translated as CASSLMGGSNQPQHF. The variable domain in full, with the rest retrieved from reference TRBV7-2 and TRBJ1-5, is GAGVSQSPSNKVTEKGKDVELRCDPISGHTALYWYRQSLGQGLEFLIYFQGNSAPDKSGLPSDRFSAERTGGSVSTLTIQRTQQEDSAVYLCASSLMGGSNQPQHFGDGTRLSIL.

This chain's CDR3 is CASRGPREAFF. For the CDR3, the DNA is TGTGCCAGCAGGGGGCCACGTGAAGCTTTCTTT. The chain has TRBV25-1 and TRBJ1-1, with D possibly TRBD1 on 5 matching bases. V gave up 6 bases and J gave up 7 bases, with 9 bases separating them. This CDR3 has 11 residues. The germline V gene has CDR1 MGHDK and CDR2 SYGVNS.

This clone was seen only a few times. The chain is built from TRBV5-1 and TRBJ1-1; D gene unclear. CDR3 length equals 15 residues. V dropped 4 bases and J dropped 3 bases, with 16 bases sitting between them. Germline CDR1 reads SGHRS; CDR2 reads YFSETQ. The CDR3 reads CASSPRPGLDTEAFF. Here the CDR3 DNA reads TGCGCCAGCAGCCCCCGACCGGGTTTGGACACTGAAGCTTTCTTT.

The J gene is TRBJ1-4, the V gene TRBV6-1; D is perhaps TRBD1 (5 bases). Trimming pared 1 base from V and 0 bases from J, leaving 15 bases between. Germline-derived CDR1 and CDR2 are MNHNS and SASEGT. The CDR3 contains 18 residues. CDR3 bases: TGTGCCAGCAGTGAAGTTTGGGCCAGGGCTACAACTAATGAAAAACTGTTTTTT. Amino acid sequence: CASSEVWARATTNEKLFF.

The V and J genes are TRBV6-1 and TRBJ2-5, with D possibly TRBD2 on 6 matching bases. V was shortened by 3 bases and J by 5 bases, with 16 bases between the two germline ends. Germline CDR1 MNHNS, CDR2 SASEGT. This CDR3 spans 15 amino acids. CDR3 protein: CASSDNGASVETQYF. The CDR3 DNA sequence: TGTGCCAGCAGTGATAACGGGGCTAGCGTTGAGACCCAGTACTTC.

In nucleotides, the CDR3 is TGTGCCAAAAACTCGGGGGCAACTAATGAAAAACTGTTTTTT. Its translation: CAKNSGATNEKLFF. The genes are TRBV6-6 and TRBJ1-4; D is possibly TRBD1 (5 bases). Germline CDR1 MNHNY, CDR2 SVGAGI (reference sequence). CDR3 size: 14 residues. The V and J ends lost 10 bases and 0 bases respectively, with 12 bases between them.

V usage is TRBV5-4 and J usage is TRBJ1-2; TRBD1 aligns across 8 bases. This CDR3 comprises 16 residues. Germline lookup yields CDR1 SGHNT and CDR2 YYREEE (reference sequence). V trimming: 2 bases; J trimming: 0 bases; junction bases outside the gene matches: 6. The CDR3 here is CASSLGGQVSNYGYTF. The CDR3 coding sequence is TGTGCCAGCAGCTTAGGGGGACAGGTTTCTAACTATGGCTACACCTTC.

In its sample, this clone was seen a few times. The rearrangement uses TRBV5-1 and TRBJ1-5; 10 bases agree with TRBD1. V lost 0 bases, J lost 7 bases, and 4 bases stayed unmatched. The CDR3 contains 15 residues. Germline CDR1 and CDR2: SGHRS and YFSETQ. CDR3 amino acids: CASSLGQGAWQPQHF. In nucleotides, the CDR3 is TGCGCCAGCAGCTTGGGACAGGGGGCTTGGCAGCCCCAGCATTTT.

The rearrangement links TRBV5-4 to TRBJ1-1, with D possibly being TRBD1 (5 bases). V shed 3 bases and J shed 1 base, with 13 bases lying between them. CDR1 is SGHNT, CDR2 YYREEE, per germline (reference sequence). The CDR3 totals 15 residues. The CDR3 loop is CASSYGGTENTEAFF. The CDR3 DNA reads as TGTGCCAGCAGCTACGGCGGGACCGAGAACACTGAAGCTTTCTTT.

This rearrangement joins TRBV9 to TRBJ2-3; 8 nucleotides align to TRBD2. The CDR3 covers 16 residues. V lost 0 bases to trimming and J lost 0 bases; unmatched junction nucleotides: 3. Germline values: CDR1 SGDLS, CDR2 YYNGEE. The CDR3: CASSVVLAGSTDTQYF. The CDR3 nucleotides read TGTGCCAGCAGCGTAGTTTTAGCGGGGAGCACAGATACGCAGTATTTT.